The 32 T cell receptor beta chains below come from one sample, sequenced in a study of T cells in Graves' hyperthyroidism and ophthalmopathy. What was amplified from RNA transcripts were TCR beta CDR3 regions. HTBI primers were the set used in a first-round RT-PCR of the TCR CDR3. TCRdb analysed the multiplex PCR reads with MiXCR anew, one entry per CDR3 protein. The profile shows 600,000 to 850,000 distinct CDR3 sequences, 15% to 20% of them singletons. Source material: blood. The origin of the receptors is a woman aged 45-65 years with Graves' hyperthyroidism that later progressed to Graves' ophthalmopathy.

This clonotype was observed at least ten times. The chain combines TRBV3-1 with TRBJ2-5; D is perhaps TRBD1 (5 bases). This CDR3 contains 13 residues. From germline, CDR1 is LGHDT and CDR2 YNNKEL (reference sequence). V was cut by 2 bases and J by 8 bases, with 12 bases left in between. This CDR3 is CASSQRQPRTQYF. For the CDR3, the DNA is TGTGCCAGCAGCCAAAGACAGCCCAGAACCCAGTACTTC.

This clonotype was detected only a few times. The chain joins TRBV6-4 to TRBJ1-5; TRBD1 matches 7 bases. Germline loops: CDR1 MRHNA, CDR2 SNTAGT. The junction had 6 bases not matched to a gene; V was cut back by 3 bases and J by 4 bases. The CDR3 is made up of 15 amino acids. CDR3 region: CASSEGTEPNQPQHF. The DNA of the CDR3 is TGTGCCAGCAGTGAAGGGACAGAGCCAAATCAGCCCCAGCATTTT.

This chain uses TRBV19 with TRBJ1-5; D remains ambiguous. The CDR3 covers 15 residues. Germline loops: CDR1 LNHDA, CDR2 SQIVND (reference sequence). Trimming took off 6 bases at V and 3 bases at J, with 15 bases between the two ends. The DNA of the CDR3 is TGTGCCAGTAGCACCGGGGTGGTTCTCAATCAGCCCCAGCATTTT. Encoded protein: CASSTGVVLNQPQHF.

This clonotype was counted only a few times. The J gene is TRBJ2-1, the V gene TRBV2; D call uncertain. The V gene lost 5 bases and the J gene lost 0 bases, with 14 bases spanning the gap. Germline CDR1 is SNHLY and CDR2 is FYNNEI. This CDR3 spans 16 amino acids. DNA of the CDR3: TGTGCCAGCAGTAGATTATCGGGCTCCTCCTACAATGAGCAGTTCTTC. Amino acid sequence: CASSRLSGSSYNEQFF.

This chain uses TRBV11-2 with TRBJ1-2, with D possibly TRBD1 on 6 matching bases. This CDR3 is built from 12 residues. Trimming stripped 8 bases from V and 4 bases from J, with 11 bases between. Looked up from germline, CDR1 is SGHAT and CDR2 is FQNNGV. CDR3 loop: CASGGGVYGYTF. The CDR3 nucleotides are TGTGCCAGCGGGGGGGGCGTCTATGGCTACACCTTC.

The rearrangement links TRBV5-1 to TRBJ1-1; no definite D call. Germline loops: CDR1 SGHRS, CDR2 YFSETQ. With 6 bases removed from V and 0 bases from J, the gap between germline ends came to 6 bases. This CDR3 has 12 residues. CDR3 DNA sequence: TGCGCCAGCAACAGTATGAACACTGAAGCTTTCTTT. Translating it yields CASNSMNTEAFF.

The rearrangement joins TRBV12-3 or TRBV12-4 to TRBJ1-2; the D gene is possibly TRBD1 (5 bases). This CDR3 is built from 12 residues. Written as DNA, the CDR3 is TGTGTGACTTTCAGGCAGGGATACCTATTTACCTTC. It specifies CVTFRQGYLFTF.

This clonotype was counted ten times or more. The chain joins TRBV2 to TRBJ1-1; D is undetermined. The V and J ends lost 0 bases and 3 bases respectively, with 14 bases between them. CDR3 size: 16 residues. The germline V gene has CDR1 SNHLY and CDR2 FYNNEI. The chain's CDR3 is CASSEAPLDGYTEAFF. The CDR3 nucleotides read TGTGCCAGCAGTGAAGCGCCACTGGACGGATACACTGAAGCTTTCTTT.

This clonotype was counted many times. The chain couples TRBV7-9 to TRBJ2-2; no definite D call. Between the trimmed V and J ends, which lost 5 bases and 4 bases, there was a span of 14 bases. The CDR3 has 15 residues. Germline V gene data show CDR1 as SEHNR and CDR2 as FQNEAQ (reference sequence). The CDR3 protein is CASSLPGRTTGELFF. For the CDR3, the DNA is TGTGCCAGCAGCCTCCCCGGGCGGACCACCGGGGAGCTGTTTTTT.

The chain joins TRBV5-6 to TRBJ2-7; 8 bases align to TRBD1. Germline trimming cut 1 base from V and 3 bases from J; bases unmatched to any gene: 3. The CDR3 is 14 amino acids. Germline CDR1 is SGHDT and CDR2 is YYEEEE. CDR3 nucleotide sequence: TGTGCCAGCAGCTTGTTAACAGGGGGCTACGAGCAGTACTTC. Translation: CASSLLTGGYEQYF. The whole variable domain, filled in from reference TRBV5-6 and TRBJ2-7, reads DAGVTQSPTHLIKTRGQQVTLRCSPKSGHDTVSWYQQALGQGPQFIFQYYEEEERQRGNFPDRFSGHQFPNYSSELNVNALLLGDSALYLCASSLLTGGYEQYFGPGTRLTVT.

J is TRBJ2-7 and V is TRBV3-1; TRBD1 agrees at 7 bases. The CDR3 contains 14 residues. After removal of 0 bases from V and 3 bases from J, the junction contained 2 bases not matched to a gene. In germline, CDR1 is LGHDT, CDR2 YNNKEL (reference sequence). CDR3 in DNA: TGTGCCAGCAGCCAAGATTCAGGGGGCTACGAGCAGTACTTC. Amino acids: CASSQDSGGYEQYF.

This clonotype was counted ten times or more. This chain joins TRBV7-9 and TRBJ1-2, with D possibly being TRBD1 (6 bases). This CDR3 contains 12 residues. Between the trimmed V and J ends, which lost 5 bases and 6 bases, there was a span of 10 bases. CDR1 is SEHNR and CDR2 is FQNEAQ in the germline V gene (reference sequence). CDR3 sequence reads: CASSKQGNGYTF. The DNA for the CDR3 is TGTGCCAGCAGCAAACAGGGTAATGGCTACACCTTC.

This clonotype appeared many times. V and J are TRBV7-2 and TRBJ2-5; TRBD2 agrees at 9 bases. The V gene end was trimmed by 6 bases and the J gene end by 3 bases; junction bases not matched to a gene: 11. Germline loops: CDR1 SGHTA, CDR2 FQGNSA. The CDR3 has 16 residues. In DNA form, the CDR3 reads TGTGCCAGCAGTCCTCCGGGGGCGGGGGGGGAAGAGACCCAGTACTTC. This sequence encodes CASSPPGAGGEETQYF.

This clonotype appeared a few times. The CDR3, as DNA: TGTGCCAGCAGGGAGCCCGGGACAGGGGCTGAAGCTTTCTTT. Its protein product is CASREPGTGAEAFF. The rearrangement links TRBV27 to TRBJ1-1, with TRBD1 identical over 10 bases. With V trimmed by 6 bases and J by 6 bases, 7 bases remained unmatched. The CDR3 has 14 amino acids. Germline values: CDR1 MNHEY, CDR2 SMNVEV (reference sequence).

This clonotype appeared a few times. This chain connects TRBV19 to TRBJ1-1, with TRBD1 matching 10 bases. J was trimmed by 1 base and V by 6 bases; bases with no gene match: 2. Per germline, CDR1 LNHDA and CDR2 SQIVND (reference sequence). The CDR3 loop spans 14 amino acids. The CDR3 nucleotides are TGTGCCAGTAGGACAGGGGGCGCGAACACTGAAGCTTTCTTT. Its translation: CASRTGGANTEAFF.

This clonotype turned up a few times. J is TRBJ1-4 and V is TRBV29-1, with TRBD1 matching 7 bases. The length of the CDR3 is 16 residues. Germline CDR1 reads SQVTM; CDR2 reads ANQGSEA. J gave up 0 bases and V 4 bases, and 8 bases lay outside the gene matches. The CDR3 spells CSVADREEATNEKLFF. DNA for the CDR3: TGCAGCGTTGCTGACAGGGAAGAAGCAACTAATGAAAAACTGTTTTTT.

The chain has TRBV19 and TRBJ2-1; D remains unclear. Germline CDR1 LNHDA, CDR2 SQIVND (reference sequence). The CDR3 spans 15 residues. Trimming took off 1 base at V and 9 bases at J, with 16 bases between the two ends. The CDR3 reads CASSIGTSRLSEQFF. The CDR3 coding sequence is TGTGCCAGTAGTATAGGGACCAGCCGTTTGAGTGAGCAGTTCTTC. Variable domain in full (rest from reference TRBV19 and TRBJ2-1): DGGITQSPKYLFRKEGQNVTLSCEQNLNHDAMYWYRQDPGQGLRLIYYSQIVNDFQKGDIAEGYSVSREKKESFPLTVTSAQKNPTAFYLCASSIGTSRLSEQFFGPGTRLTVL.

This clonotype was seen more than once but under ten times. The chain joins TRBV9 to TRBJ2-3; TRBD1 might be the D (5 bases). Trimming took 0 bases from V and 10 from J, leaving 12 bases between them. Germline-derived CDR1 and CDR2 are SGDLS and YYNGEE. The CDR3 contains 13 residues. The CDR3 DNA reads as TGTGCCAGCAGCGTAGAAGACAGCGCCCCGCAGTATTTT. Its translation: CASSVEDSAPQYF.

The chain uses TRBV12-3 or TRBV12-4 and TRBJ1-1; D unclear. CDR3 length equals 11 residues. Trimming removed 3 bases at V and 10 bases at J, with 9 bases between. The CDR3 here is CASSLLSVAFF. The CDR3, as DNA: TGTGCCAGCAGTTTGCTTTCGGTAGCTTTCTTT.

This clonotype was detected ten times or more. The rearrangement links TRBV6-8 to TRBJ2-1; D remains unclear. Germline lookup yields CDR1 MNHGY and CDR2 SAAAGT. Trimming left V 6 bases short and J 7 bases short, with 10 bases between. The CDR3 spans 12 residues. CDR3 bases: TGTGCCAGCAGCCCTCTCATTAATGAGCAGTTCTTC. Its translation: CASSPLINEQFF.

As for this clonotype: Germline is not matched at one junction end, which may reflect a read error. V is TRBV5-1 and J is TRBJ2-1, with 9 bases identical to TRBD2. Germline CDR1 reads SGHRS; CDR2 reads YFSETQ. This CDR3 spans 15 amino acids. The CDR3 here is CTSSLVAGAYNEQFF. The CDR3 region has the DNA TGCACCAGCAGCTTAGTAGCGGGGGCCTACAATGAGCAGTTCTTC.

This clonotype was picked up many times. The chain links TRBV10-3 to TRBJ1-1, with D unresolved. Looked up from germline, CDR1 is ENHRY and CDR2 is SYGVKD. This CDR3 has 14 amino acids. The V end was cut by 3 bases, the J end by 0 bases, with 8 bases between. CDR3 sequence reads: CAISDQNMNTEAFF. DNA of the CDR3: TGTGCCATCAGTGATCAGAACATGAACACTGAAGCTTTCTTT.

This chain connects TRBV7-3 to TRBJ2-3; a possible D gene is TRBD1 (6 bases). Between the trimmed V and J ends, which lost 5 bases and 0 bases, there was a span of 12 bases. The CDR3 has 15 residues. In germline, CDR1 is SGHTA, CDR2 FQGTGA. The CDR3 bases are TGTGCCAGCAGCAGGACAGCCCGTAGCACAGATACGCAGTATTTT. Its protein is CASSRTARSTDTQYF. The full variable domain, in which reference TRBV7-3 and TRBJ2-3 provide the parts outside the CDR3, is GAGVSQTPSNKVTEKGKYVELRCDPISGHTALYWYRQSLGQGPEFLIYFQGTGAADDSGLPNDRFFAVRPEGSVSTLKIQRTERGDSAVYLCASSRTARSTDTQYFGPGTRLTVL.

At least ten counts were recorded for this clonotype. The CDR3 is CASRTARPMNTEAFF. The CDR3 DNA follows: TGTGCCAGCAGGACGGCCAGGCCCATGAACACTGAAGCTTTCTTT. The chain recombines TRBV12-3 or TRBV12-4 with TRBJ1-1; D remains ambiguous. The CDR3 consists of 15 residues. V shed 6 bases and J shed 0 bases, with 14 bases lying between them.

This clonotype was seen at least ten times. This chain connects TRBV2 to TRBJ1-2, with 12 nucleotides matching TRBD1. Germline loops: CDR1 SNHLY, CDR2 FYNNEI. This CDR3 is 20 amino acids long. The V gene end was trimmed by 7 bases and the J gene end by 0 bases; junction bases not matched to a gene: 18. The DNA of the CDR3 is TGTGCCAGCAAGTGGGGACAGGGGGCGTTTGGGCCCCAATCTAACTATGGCTACACCTTC. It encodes CASKWGQGAFGPQSNYGYTF.

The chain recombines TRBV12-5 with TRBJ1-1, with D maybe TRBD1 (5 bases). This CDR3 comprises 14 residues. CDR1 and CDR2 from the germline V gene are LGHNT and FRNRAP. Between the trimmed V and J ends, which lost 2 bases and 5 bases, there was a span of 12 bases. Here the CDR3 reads CASGLTAGGTEAFF. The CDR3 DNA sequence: TGTGCTAGTGGTTTGACGGCGGGGGGGACTGAAGCTTTCTTT.

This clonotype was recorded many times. CDR3 loop: CATSRDLGRRQGEQYF. CDR3 DNA: TGTGCCACCAGCAGAGATTTGGGACGAAGGCAGGGCGAGCAGTACTTC. The rearrangement joins TRBV15 to TRBJ2-7; D possibly matches TRBD1 or TRBD2 (5 bases each). Between the trimmed V and J ends, which lost 0 bases and 6 bases, there was a span of 18 bases. This CDR3 is 16 amino acids long. Germline V gives CDR1 LNHNV, CDR2 YYDKDF (reference sequence).

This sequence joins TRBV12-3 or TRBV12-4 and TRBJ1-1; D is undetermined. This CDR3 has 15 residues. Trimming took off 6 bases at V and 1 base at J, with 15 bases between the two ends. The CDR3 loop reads CASSRSSTQNTEAFF. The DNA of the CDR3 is TGTGCCAGCAGCCGCTCGAGTACACAGAACACTGAAGCTTTCTTT.

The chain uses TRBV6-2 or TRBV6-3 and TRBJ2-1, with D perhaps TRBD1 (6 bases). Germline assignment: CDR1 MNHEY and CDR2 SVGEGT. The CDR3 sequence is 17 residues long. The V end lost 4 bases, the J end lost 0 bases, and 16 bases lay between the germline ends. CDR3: CASSSPPQDSSYNEQFF. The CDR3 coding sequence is TGTGCCAGCAGTTCACCACCCCAGGACAGCTCCTACAATGAGCAGTTCTTC.

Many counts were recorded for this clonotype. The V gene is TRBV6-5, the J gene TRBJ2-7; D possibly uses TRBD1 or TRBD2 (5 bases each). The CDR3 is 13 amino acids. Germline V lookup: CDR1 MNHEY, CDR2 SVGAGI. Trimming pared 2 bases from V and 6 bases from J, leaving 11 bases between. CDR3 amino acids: CASSYGGLGEQYF. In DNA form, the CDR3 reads TGTGCCAGCAGTTACGGGGGTCTCGGCGAGCAGTACTTC.

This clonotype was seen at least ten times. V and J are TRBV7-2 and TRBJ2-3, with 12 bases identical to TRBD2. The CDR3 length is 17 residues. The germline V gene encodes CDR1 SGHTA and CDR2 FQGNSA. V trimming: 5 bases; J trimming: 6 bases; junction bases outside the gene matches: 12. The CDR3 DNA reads TGTGCCAGCAGCGTACAATGGACTAGCGGGGTTTTGGATACGCAGTATTTT. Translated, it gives CASSVQWTSGVLDTQYF.

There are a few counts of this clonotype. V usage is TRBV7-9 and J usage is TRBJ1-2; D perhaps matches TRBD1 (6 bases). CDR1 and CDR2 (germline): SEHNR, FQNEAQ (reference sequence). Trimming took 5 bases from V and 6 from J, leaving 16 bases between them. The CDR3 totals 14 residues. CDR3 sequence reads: CASSIGGGADGYTF. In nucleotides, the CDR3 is TGTGCCAGCAGCATCGGCGGGGGGGCTGATGGCTACACCTTC.